This T cell receptor beta chain was retrieved from a study of OX40 agonist ivuxolimab in advanced cancers. Study at large: Anti-PD-1, anti-PD-L1 or anti-CTLA-4 therapy given earlier was allowed, and roughly 40% had some. Study-wide results and limits: Blood T cells, both CD4+ and CD8+, expanded clonally by week 6 at 0.1 to 3.0 mg/kg.

Sequencing was performed with immunoSEQ multiplex PCR; in TCRdb, only in-frame clones are kept and a portion is missing. The table lists approximately 60,000 clones, approximately 80% of them singletons. CDR1 is SGHTA and CDR2 is FQGNSA in the germline V gene. With V trimmed by 2 bases and J by 5 bases, 10 bases remained unmatched. The CDR3 is 17 residues long. Concerning this clone itself: Its antigen is unknown.

Sequencing was performed on CD4+ or CD8+ T cells sorted from blood, taken in a trial of the OX40 agonist ivuxolimab. This receptor was taken from an adult with an advanced solid tumor such as melanoma, head and neck, liver or kidney cancer. The chain employs TRBV7-2 and TRBJ2-3; TRBD2 aligns across 10 bases. The CDR3 bases are TGTGCCAGCAGCTTATGGGGACTAGCGAGGTGGCAAGATACGCAGTATTTT. This gives the protein CASSLWGLARWQDTQYF.